This T cell receptor (beta chain) was profiled in a study of T cell responses to AZD1222 COVID-19 vaccine. Whole-study results and caveats: Vaccine-associated CD4 TCRs spanned spike, dominant at 160-218 and 743-854. The study identified only five to seven AZD1222 recipients as seropositive at baseline.

The CDR3 is 13 amino acids. V lost 0 bases to trimming and J lost 6 bases, with 6 bases between them. CDR1 is LGHDT, CDR2 YNNKEL, per germline (reference sequence). On this clone itself: The antigen is undetermined.

Some clones are missing from TCRdb's copy, which holds only in-frame ones; the method was immunoSEQ multiplex PCR. The sample comprises roughly 150,000 clones, roughly 92% of which are singletons, and roughly 2.3% rests with the top ten. The specimen comprised peripheral blood, sampled on day 0 of AZD1222 vaccination. This chain uses TRBV3-1 (or the pseudogene TRBV3-2) with TRBJ1-5; no firm D call. The sequence derives from an adult in good health. The CDR3 spells CASSQEEGQPQHF. The CDR3 DNA follows: TGTGCCAGCAGCCAAGAAGAGGGTCAGCCCCAGCATTTT.